The entry below describes one T cell receptor (beta chain). This clonotype came up a few times. The specificity of this receptor is unknown. No much larger clone exists at a distance of one base, and base qualities are not known. The data belong to a study of T cells in Graves' hyperthyroidism and ophthalmopathy (dated by TCRdb to the late 2010s). Looking at the study overall: Peripheral blood was collected at initial diagnosis, before any treatment. To identify distinguishing TCR V-J signatures, a discovery cohort of around 98 patients was used, comprising approximately 40 with Graves' ophthalmopathy and around 57 with stable Graves' hyperthyroidism. An independent validation cohort of some 18 hyperthyroidism patients and about 16 patients who later progressed to ophthalmopathy tested prospective prediction of ophthalmopathy. For training and testing, the 95 to 100 patients in the discovery cohort were randomly divided in a 7:3 ratio. In addition, the study compared T-cell repertoires in thyroid tissue and in blood from six Graves' hyperthyroidism patients. After sampling, hyperthyroidism patients received methimazole starting at 30 mg daily, and ophthalmopathy patients received high-dose intravenous methylprednisolone. The paper describes TCR Vbeta CDR3 sequencing of more than 120 peripheral blood samples, made up of roughly 40 ophthalmopathy patients, some 76 hyperthyroidism patients and about 17 progressor patients. Paper-wide results and their limitations: A 13 V-J signature model separated ophthalmopathy from stable hyperthyroidism, with approximately 87% sensitivity and 81.08% specificity in cross-validation and 80%/75% in testing. Most expanded thyroid clonotypes (frequency above 0.001) were also found in blood, which suggests that blood repertoires may mirror thyroid immune responses. In validation, progression to ophthalmopathy was predicted by the model with 70% to 71% sensitivity and 72.22% specificity, a median of approximately 7.1 months before onset. No statistical method was used to set the sample size in advance, and investigators knew the group allocation.

Ophthalmopathy patients had moderately to severely active disease, Clinical Activity Score of at least 3, NOSPECS grade of at least 4, and duration under 3 months. Patients with uncontrolled infections, other autoimmune diseases, pregnancy or lactation were excluded. Diagnoses were based on clinical symptoms, serum thyroxine and TRAb, thyroid ultrasound and orbital computed tomography. PBMCs were separated from over 9 ml of fresh peripheral blood using Ficoll-Paque density gradient centrifugation. Trizol reagent was used to extract total RNA, and RNA quality was then checked on an Agilent 2100 Bioanalyzer. TCR beta CDR3 regions were amplified from RNA transcripts. A first-round RT-PCR of the TCR CDR3 used the HTBI primer set with the Qiagen OneStep RT-PCR kit. Libraries were constructed in a second round of multiplex PCR, after which size selection and purification were performed. The libraries were sequenced on an Illumina HiSeq2000 using paired-end 100 bp reads. The authors' analysis ran thus. SOAPnuke was used to process the raw data, removing reads that contained adapters or uncalled bases, had a mean Phred below 15, or lacked an exact match to the constant primer or identifier. High-quality paired reads were merged using COPE v1.2.5, and each unique nucleotide sequence was defined as a clonotype. Clonotypes were aligned to IMGT TRBV, TRBD and TRBJ reference segments using MiTCR v1.1. The analysis was restricted to V-J combinations with a frequency above 0.0001, which together covered roughly 99% of the repertoires. A TCS score was defined as the ratio between F50 (clonal expansion) and ExV (chaos), using BLOSUM62-based TCRdist between CDR3 peptides within each V-J. Welch's t-statistics and random forest reduced 500 to 550 V-J features to 10 to 15, which were used in a naive Bayes classifier (R e1071). TCRdb's own reprocessing of the public reads used fastp at Q25 and MiXCR and kept productive beta chains. Records with the same CDR3 protein are collapsed into one entry carrying the most frequent genes and DNA. None of the V and J calls come from the authors' own analysis; TCRdb made them. The table for this sample lists about half a million distinct CDR3 sequences; about 20% of them were counted only once. The leading ten clones occupy 40% to 50% of the sample.

The sample taken for sequencing was blood. The origin of this receptor is a man aged 40-49 years with Graves' ophthalmopathy.

The nucleotide sequence is given as TGTGCCAGCAGCGCTACAGGGGACTATGGCTACACCTTC. Its translation reads: CASSATGDYGYTF. The receptor chain draws on TRBV5-6 and TRBJ1-2, with 7 bases in between that match TRBD1. The germline V gene sets CDR1 to SGHDT and CDR2 to YYEEEE. The CDR3 covers 13 residues, taking in both the cysteine and the phenylalanine. CDR3 DNA only is kept here, 39 bases in frame from base 1. From V the trimming removes 4 bases and from J it removes 3 bases, while the gene matches leave 3 bases of the junction unaccounted for.